One and the same sample provided the 20 T cell receptor beta chains below, sequenced in a study of T cell repertoires in cytomegalovirus infection. TCRdb processed the reads anew with MiXCR; each CDR3 protein has one entry. The sample yields under 600,000 distinct CDR3 sequences, more than 15% seen once. The sample consisted of CD8+ T cells from PBMCs. The receptors derive from a human donor in good health (CMV status not recorded). Some clones in this sample may be carry-over from other donors' samples.

Many counts were recorded for this clonotype. The rearrangement uses TRBV7-9 and TRBJ1-3; unclear D gene. The CDR3 is 15 residues long. V was pared by 3 bases and J by 2 bases, with 11 bases between. Looked up from germline, CDR1 is SEHNR and CDR2 is FQNEAQ (reference sequence). In DNA form, the CDR3 reads TGTGCCAGCAGCTTGGGAGCTCCCACTGGAAACACCATATATTTT. Translation: CASSLGAPTGNTIYF.

CDR3 region: CASSEETNGMTDTQYF. CDR3 DNA sequence: TGTGCCAGCAGTGAAGAAACAAATGGGATGACAGATACGCAGTATTTT. V and J are TRBV6-1 and TRBJ2-3, with D unresolved. Trimming stripped 1 base from V and 3 bases from J, with 14 bases between. The germline V gene has CDR1 MNHNS and CDR2 SASEGT. This CDR3 contains 16 residues.

V and J are TRBV20-1 and TRBJ1-1; no definite D call. Trimming removed 2 bases from V and 0 bases from J, with 7 bases in between. Germline V lookup: CDR1 DFQATT, CDR2 SNEGSKA (reference sequence). CDR3 length equals 13 residues. CDR3 bases: TGCAGTGCTAGAAGGGTCATGAACACTGAAGCTTTCTTT. It encodes CSARRVMNTEAFF.

The gene calls are TRBV20-1 and TRBJ1-5; possible D gene TRBD1, 6 bases. Trimming took 3 bases from V and 6 from J, leaving 12 bases between them. The CDR3 is 13 amino acids. CDR1 and CDR2 (germline): DFQATT, SNEGSKA (reference sequence). The DNA of the CDR3 is TGCAGTGCTAGCGACAGGATTCGTCAGCCCCAGCATTTT. Translating gives CSASDRIRQPQHF.

This clonotype was counted ten times or more. The chain uses TRBV19 and TRBJ2-3; D not certain. Germline lookup yields CDR1 LNHDA and CDR2 SQIVND (reference sequence). The CDR3 loop spans 15 amino acids. V was shortened by 3 bases and J by 4 bases, with 14 bases between the two germline ends. CDR3 bases: TGTGCCAGTAGTATTATGGCTGCCGGAGCAGATACGCAGTATTTT. It specifies CASSIMAAGADTQYF. Combining the CDR3 with reference TRBV19 and TRBJ2-3 gives the whole variable domain DGGITQSPKYLFRKEGQNVTLSCEQNLNHDAMYWYRQDPGQGLRLIYYSQIVNDFQKGDIAEGYSVSREKKESFPLTVTSAQKNPTAFYLCASSIMAAGADTQYFGPGTRLTVL.

This chain uses TRBV27 with TRBJ2-1, with 9 bases lining up with TRBD2. With 8 bases clipped from V and 8 bases from J, the junction kept 13 bases outside the gene matches. This CDR3 region has 15 residues. Germline values: CDR1 MNHEY, CDR2 SMNVEV (reference sequence). The CDR3 reads CASGSGTSSIDEQFF. CDR3 nucleotide sequence: TGTGCCAGCGGATCCGGGACTAGCTCTATAGATGAGCAGTTCTTC.

V and J are TRBV9 and TRBJ2-1; no clear D. The CDR3 runs to 13 residues. Germline V lookup: CDR1 SGDLS, CDR2 YYNGEE. V shed 6 bases and J shed 6 bases, with 13 bases lying between them. CDR3 sequence (DNA): TGTGCCAGCAACCCCGGCGGCTCCAATGAGCAGTTCTTC. It specifies CASNPGGSNEQFF.

This clonotype has at least ten counts. The gene calls are TRBV7-9 and TRBJ2-3, with D uncertain. The V gene lost 1 base and the J gene lost 9 bases, with 11 bases spanning the gap. Germline V gives CDR1 SEHNR, CDR2 FQNEAQ (reference sequence). CDR3 length: 13 amino acids. CDR3 sequence (DNA): TGTGCCAGCAGCTTAGAGGGAAGTAGAACGCAGTATTTT. This encodes CASSLEGSRTQYF.

About this clonotype: Just one base apart from a much larger clone, this may be a read error. The chain employs TRBV7-3 and TRBJ1-1, with TRBD1 as a possible D gene (5 bases). Germline V CDR1 and CDR2: SGHTA, FQGTGA. The CDR3 totals 13 residues. CDR3 amino acids: CASSFGGTAEASF. The CDR3 DNA reads as TGTGCCAGCAGCTTCGGGGGAACGGCTGAAGCTTCCTTT.

A few counts support this clonotype. The chain combines TRBV5-1 with TRBJ1-1, with a tentative D call TRBD1 (6 bases). Germline CDR1 SGHRS, CDR2 YFSETQ. This CDR3 contains 15 residues. The V gene lost 0 bases and the J gene lost 5 bases, with 14 bases spanning the gap. CDR3 residues: CASSLGGTKRTEAFF. In DNA, the CDR3 is TGCGCCAGCAGCTTGGGAGGGACAAAGAGGACTGAAGCTTTCTTT.

This clonotype was detected ten times or more. Here the CDR3 DNA reads TGTGCCAGCAGTTTAGCCCAGTTAGCGGACACCCCATACACAGATACGCAGTATTTT. This gives the protein CASSLAQLADTPYTDTQYF. The chain links TRBV27 to TRBJ2-3; tentatively, D is TRBD2 (6 bases). Germline assignment: CDR1 MNHEY and CDR2 SMNVEV (reference sequence). V was cut by 2 bases and J by 2 bases, with 23 bases left in between. The CDR3 covers 19 residues.

This clonotype was detected a few times. This chain uses TRBV6-4 with TRBJ2-2; TRBD2 matches 10 bases. Losses at the gene ends were 1 base for V and 9 bases for J; bases not matched to a gene: 5. The CDR3 sequence is 15 residues long. CDR1 is MRHNA, CDR2 SNTAGT, per germline. For the CDR3, the DNA is TGTGCCAGCAGTGACTGGTCTAGCGGGAGACGGGAGCTGTTTTTT. It codes for CASSDWSSGRRELFF.

This clonotype was picked up many times. The J gene is TRBJ2-1, the V gene TRBV10-3; D perhaps matches TRBD1 (5 bases). The CDR3 has 13 amino acids. Germline V gives CDR1 ENHRY, CDR2 SYGVKD. V was clipped by 8 bases and J by 7 bases, with 15 bases between them. Here the CDR3 DNA reads TGTGCCATCTCGAATGGGGCCGGGAATGAGCAGTTCTTC. It translates to CAISNGAGNEQFF.

This clonotype was found many times. The rearrangement joins TRBV7-6 to TRBJ2-5; 7 positions agree with TRBD2. The trim removed 2 bases at V and 2 bases at J, leaving 5 bases unmatched. This CDR3 has 15 amino acids. Germline CDR1 SGHVS, CDR2 FNYEAQ. CDR3: CASSLPAGVQETQYF. The CDR3 DNA sequence: TGTGCCAGCAGCTTACCTGCGGGAGTACAAGAGACCCAGTACTTC.

In its sample, this clonotype was seen a few times. This CDR3 fails to terminate in the conserved phenylalanine or tryptophan, so it likely reflects a read error. This chain uses TRBV7-9 with TRBJ2-7; perhaps TRBD1 as D (6 bases). Trimming cost V 4 bases and J 2 bases, with 9 bases left between them. CDR1 SEHNR and CDR2 FQNEAQ come from the germline V gene (reference sequence). This CDR3 is built from 13 residues. This CDR3 reads CASSSGQPYEQYL. The CDR3 bases are TGTGCCAGCAGCTCCGGACAGCCCTACGAGCAGTACTTA.

This clonotype was detected many times. This chain uses TRBV15 with TRBJ2-3; tentatively, D is TRBD2 (6 bases). The CDR3 consists of 17 residues. Trimming took 0 bases from V and 2 from J, leaving 15 bases between them. CDR1 LNHNV and CDR2 YYDKDF come from the germline V gene (reference sequence). CDR3 nucleotide sequence: TGTGCCACCAGCAGAGAGGAGTGGGACTTCTACACAGATACGCAGTATTTT. This sequence encodes CATSREEWDFYTDTQYF.

As for this clonotype: A much more abundant neighbour one base away suggests this may be a read error. This likely comes from a read error, as the CDR3 has no conserved phenylalanine or tryptophan at its end. This CDR3 is CASNTRLAASYEQYY. CDR3 sequence (DNA): TGTGCCAGCAATACCCGACTAGCGGCCTCCTACGAGCAGTACTAC. The chain recombines TRBV2 with TRBJ2-7, with 9 bases lining up with TRBD2. Germline CDR1 reads SNHLY; CDR2 reads FYNNEI. Trimming at V came to 7 bases and at J to 0 bases, leaving 7 bases not matched to a gene. This CDR3 comprises 15 residues.

The rearrangement links TRBV6-6 to TRBJ2-7; D may be TRBD2 (6 bases). The germline gives CDR1 MNHNY, CDR2 SVGAGI (reference sequence). The CDR3 has 12 amino acids. Deletions cut 6 bases from V and 3 bases from J, with 9 bases between. The CDR3 DNA reads TGTGCCAGCAGCCACGGGAGCTACGAGCAGTACTTC. Its protein product is CASSHGSYEQYF.

In this sample, this clonotype turned up a few times. The gene calls are TRBV20-1 and TRBJ1-2, with D unclear. Germline lookup yields CDR1 DFQATT and CDR2 SNEGSKA (reference sequence). CDR3 length: 14 amino acids. Trimming took off 0 bases at V and 2 bases at J, with 10 bases between the two ends. CDR3 sequence: CSARDKGMNYGYTF. In DNA form, the CDR3 reads TGCAGTGCTAGAGATAAAGGAATGAACTATGGCTACACCTTC.

The CDR3 region is CASSFRGGMNTEAFF. Here the CDR3 DNA reads TGTGCCAGCAGTTTTCGGGGCGGCATGAACACTGAAGCTTTCTTT. The chain has TRBV27 and TRBJ1-1, with a possible D match to TRBD1 (5 bases). Trimming took 3 bases from V and 0 from J, leaving 11 bases between them. The length of the CDR3 is 15 residues. Germline values: CDR1 MNHEY, CDR2 SMNVEV (reference sequence).